This T cell receptor (beta chain) is from a study of blood T cells in healthy people across ages. This clonotype was picked up a small number of times. The CDR3 contains 17 residues. V shed 5 bases and J 2 bases; nucleotides not matched to a gene: 8. Germline CDR1 reads SGHTA; CDR2 reads FQGNSA. A second 7 to 11 cycle PCR used barcoded and J-beta primers. TCRdb reprocessed the 5' RACE reads with MiXCR, giving one entry per CDR3 protein. The data hold 1.5 million to 2 million distinct CDR3 sequences, with 28% observed a single time. J is TRBJ2-6 and V is TRBV7-2; TRBD2 matches at 8 bases. The TCR was taken from a woman aged 25 to 39 in good health. Material: blood. CDR3: CASSRGGRAAGANVLTF. DNA for the CDR3: TGTGCCAGCAGCCGCGGGGGGAGGGCCGCTGGGGCCAACGTCCTGACTTTC.